This T cell receptor (beta chain) was retrieved from a study of post-analysis software for immune sequencing data. Background on the study: Recorded subtypes: relapsing-remitting, secondary progressive, progressive-relapsing; some patients unannotated.

Germline V gene sequence: CDR1 SGHAT, CDR2 FQNNGV. CDR3 length equals 15 residues. Trimming cost V 1 base and J 5 bases; bases outside gene matches: 5. Study outcomes and limitations: There were roughly five TRBV segments more frequent in patients than controls, and TRBV5-6, TRBV5-1 and TRBV20-1 were among them. The study found significantly lower normalized Chao1 diversity in multiple sclerosis patients than in controls.

Unique molecular identifiers featured in each of the TCR beta cDNA libraries. Between about 1 and 11 million T cells gave rise to about 450,000 cDNA molecules. Each CDR3 protein gets one entry after TCRdb re-called the PCR reads with MiXCR. This table holds hundreds of thousands of distinct CDR3 sequences, approximately 60% found once. Notes on this clonotype: Its antigen is currently unknown.

V gene TRBV11-2 combines with J gene TRBJ2-5, with 9 positions matching TRBD2. The specimen was blood. The sequence was obtained from a girl between 2 and 10 years old with multiple sclerosis. The CDR3 coding sequence is TGTGCCAGCAGCTTAGGCAGGACTAGCGTGGAGACCCAGTACTTC. This codes for CASSLGRTSVETQYF.